Following are 20 T cell receptor beta chains from one sample sequenced in a study of cytomegalovirus exposure and HLA in healthy donors. The PCR employed 60 Vbeta primers together with 13 Jbeta primers. Sequencing used immunoSEQ multiplex PCR; TCRdb keeps in-frame clones, though not all of them. The sample lists over 130,000 clones, around 79% occurring once. The material sequenced was PBMCs. The receptors come from a human donor in good health.

This chain links TRBV7-6 with TRBJ2-7; possible D gene TRBD2, 5 bases. This CDR3 has 13 residues. Trimming shortened V by 2 bases and J by 0 bases, and 5 bases separated the two germline ends. Germline V lookup: CDR1 SGHVS, CDR2 FNYEAQ. DNA of the CDR3: TGTGCCAGCAGCTTAACTAGCTCCTACGAGCAGTACTTC. This gives the protein CASSLTSSYEQYF.

The J gene is TRBJ2-3, the V gene TRBV5-1, with D possibly matching TRBD2 (5 bases). CDR1 SGHRS and CDR2 YFSETQ come from the germline V gene. V shed 0 bases and J shed 0 bases, with 11 bases lying between them. The CDR3 contains 16 residues. CDR3 loop: CASSLVATGSTDTQYF. Here the CDR3 DNA reads TGCGCCAGCAGCTTGGTGGCTACGGGAAGCACAGATACGCAGTATTTT. Complete variable domain (other parts from reference TRBV5-1 and TRBJ2-3): KAGVTQTPRYLIKTRGQQVTLSCSPISGHRSVSWYQQTPGQGLQFLFEYFSETQRNKGNFPGRFSGRQFSNSRSEMNVSTLELGDSALYLCASSLVATGSTDTQYFGPGTRLTVL.

V gene TRBV30 combines with J gene TRBJ2-1; no definite D call. CDR3 size: 13 residues. V lost 4 bases and J lost 4, with 11 bases in between. Germline assignment: CDR1 GTSNPN and CDR2 SVGIG (reference sequence). The CDR3 DNA reads TGTGCCTGGACCGTCGGAGCGTACAATGAGCAGTTCTTC. Encoded protein: CAWTVGAYNEQFF.

The chain employs TRBV25-1 and TRBJ2-5; no firm D call. Germline CDR1 reads MGHDK; CDR2 reads SYGVNS. The CDR3 is 13 amino acids. V was pared by 2 bases and J by 5 bases, with 9 bases between. Here the CDR3 DNA reads TGTGCCAGCAGTGAAGAGGCCCTGGAGACCCAGTACTTC. The encoded protein is CASSEEALETQYF.

CDR3 in DNA: TGTGCCAGCAGCTCCCCAGAGGGGGAGGGACGAGGATATGGCTACACCTTC. This encodes CASSSPEGEGRGYGYTF. The V call is TRBV5-5, the J call TRBJ1-2, with TRBD1 as a possible D gene (6 bases). The V end lost 3 bases, the J end lost 5 bases, and 23 bases lay between the germline ends. Per the germline V gene, CDR1 is SGHKS and CDR2 is YYEKEE (reference sequence). The CDR3 spans 17 residues.

V usage is TRBV6-4 and J usage is TRBJ2-1; 13 bases fit TRBD2. The CDR3 spans 14 residues. The germline V gene encodes CDR1 MRHNA and CDR2 SNTAGT. After removal of 4 bases from V and 6 bases from J, the junction contained 0 bases not matched to a gene. CDR3 region: CASSGTSGSNEQFF. In nucleotides, the CDR3 is TGTGCCAGCAGTGGGACTAGCGGGAGCAATGAGCAGTTCTTC.

CDR3 in DNA: TGTGCCATCACCCCGACAGGGTCGGGTTCCACAGATACGCAGTATTTT. Protein sequence: CAITPTGSGSTDTQYF. This chain links TRBV10-3 with TRBJ2-3, with 7 bases matching TRBD1. CDR1 and CDR2 from the germline V gene are ENHRY and SYGVKD. Unmatched junction bases numbered 12, after V lost 7 bases and J lost 2 bases. This CDR3 region has 16 residues.

CDR3 protein: CASSGGGQGYARDTQYF. In DNA, the CDR3 is TGTGCCAGCAGTGGGGGGGGACAGGGGTATGCTAGAGATACGCAGTATTTT. The rearrangement uses TRBV6-1 and TRBJ2-3, with 10 positions matching TRBD1. Germline lookup yields CDR1 MNHNS and CDR2 SASEGT. The CDR3 has 17 residues. Unmatched junction bases numbered 12, after V lost 4 bases and J lost 5 bases.

The V and J genes are TRBV15 and TRBJ2-7; TRBD1 is a possible D gene (5 bases). V lost 1 base and J 6 bases, leaving 10 bases between the germline ends. Germline values: CDR1 LNHNV, CDR2 YYDKDF (reference sequence). The CDR3 consists of 13 residues. The CDR3 DNA is TGTGCCACCAGCAGAGTGGTAGGGGTCGAGCAGTACTTC. This sequence encodes CATSRVVGVEQYF.

The rearrangement joins TRBV6-5 to TRBJ1-3; 9 positions agree with TRBD1. V shed 5 bases and J 3 bases; nucleotides not matched to a gene: 5. The CDR3 extends over 15 amino acids. Per germline, CDR1 MNHEY and CDR2 SVGAGI. The CDR3 DNA is TGTGCCAGCAGTCCCGGGACAGGGTATGGAAACACCATATATTTT. Translated, it gives CASSPGTGYGNTIYF.

The chain couples TRBV10-1 to TRBJ2-5; 9 nucleotides align to TRBD2. The germline CDR1 and CDR2 sequences are WNHNN and SYGVQD (reference sequence). Losses at the gene ends were 6 bases for V and 5 bases for J; bases not matched to a gene: 4. This CDR3 comprises 13 residues. The CDR3 DNA sequence: TGCGCCAGCAGAGCTAGCGGGGAGGAGACCCAGTACTTC. This encodes CASRASGEETQYF.

The chain links TRBV7-9 to TRBJ2-7; a weak D match, TRBD1 (8 bases). This CDR3 is 17 amino acids long. Trimming took 4 bases from V and 1 from J, leaving 20 bases between them. Germline V CDR1 and CDR2: SEHNR, FQNEAQ (reference sequence). The CDR3 is CASSYSSGTGVSYEQYF. The CDR3 DNA is TGTGCCAGCAGCTACTCCAGCGGGACAGGAGTGTCCTACGAGCAGTACTTC. The full variable domain, rest sourced from reference TRBV7-9 and TRBJ2-7, is DTGVSQNPRHKITKRGQNVTFRCDPISEHNRLYWYRQTLGQGPEFLTYFQNEAQLEKSRLLSDRFSAERPKGSFSTLEIQRTEQGDSAMYLCASSYSSGTGVSYEQYFGPGTRLTVT.

J is TRBJ2-7 and V is TRBV15; 8 positions agree with TRBD1. V shed 0 bases and J 6 bases; nucleotides not matched to a gene: 7. The CDR3 consists of 15 residues. Germline-derived CDR1 and CDR2 are LNHNV and YYDKDF (reference sequence). CDR3 loop: CATSRDLGQVREQYF. CDR3 sequence (DNA): TGTGCCACCAGCAGAGATTTGGGACAGGTTCGCGAGCAGTACTTC.

The DNA for the CDR3 is TGTGCCACCAGCAGGGTACAGGGTGCAGATACGCAGTATTTT. Translated: CATSRVQGADTQYF. The chain joins TRBV15 to TRBJ2-3, with TRBD1 as a possible D gene (6 bases). The CDR3 length is 14 residues. Per the germline V gene, CDR1 is LNHNV and CDR2 is YYDKDF (reference sequence). The germline V and J ends were trimmed by 3 bases and 4 bases, with 11 bases remaining between them.

This sequence joins TRBV2 and TRBJ2-3; 10 nucleotides agree with TRBD2. Unmatched junction bases numbered 6, after V lost 2 bases and J lost 1 base. The CDR3 totals 17 residues. Germline lookup yields CDR1 SNHLY and CDR2 FYNNEI. CDR3 loop: CASSEPGLAEGTDTQYF. The CDR3 bases are TGTGCCAGCAGTGAACCCGGACTAGCGGAAGGCACAGATACGCAGTATTTT.

This chain links TRBV30 with TRBJ2-6; maybe TRBD2 (7 bases). V lost 4 bases and J 2 bases, leaving 15 bases between the germline ends. The CDR3 covers 16 residues. CDR1 and CDR2 (germline): GTSNPN, SVGIG (reference sequence). The CDR3 DNA sequence: TGTGCCTGGAATCCATTCGGGGGGCCTGGGGCCAACGTCCTGACTTTC. Amino acids: CAWNPFGGPGANVLTF.

This clone has just one count. J is TRBJ2-6 and V is TRBV25-1, with no clear D. The V gene lost 5 bases and the J gene lost 1 base, with 3 bases spanning the gap. This CDR3 is built from 13 residues. CDR1 is MGHDK and CDR2 is SYGVNS in the germline V gene. The CDR3 DNA is TGTGCCAGCAGTCTATCTGGGGCCAACGTCCTGACTTTC. This codes for CASSLSGANVLTF.

This sequence joins TRBV10-3 and TRBJ2-2; 11 bases match TRBD2. Trimming removed 2 bases from V and 5 bases from J; junction bases left unmatched: 1. CDR3 size: 15 residues. Germline V gene sequence: CDR1 ENHRY, CDR2 SYGVKD. The DNA of the CDR3 is TGTGCCATCAGTGAGCTAGCGGGGGGAACCGGGGAGCTGTTTTTT. The encoded protein is CAISELAGGTGELFF.

The chain joins TRBV6-4 to TRBJ2-7, with 12 positions matching TRBD1. V shed 6 bases, J shed 5 bases, and the junction held 5 bases outside the gene matches. Germline CDR1 MRHNA, CDR2 SNTAGT. The length of the CDR3 is 14 residues. CDR3 coding DNA: TGTGCCAGCAGCAAGGGACAGGGGGCCCACGAGCAGTACTTC. It specifies CASSKGQGAHEQYF.

The rearrangement uses TRBV2 and TRBJ2-1; TRBD2 agrees at 14 bases. CDR3 length: 17 amino acids. Trimming took 7 bases from V and 8 from J; bases not matched to a gene: 13. Germline CDR1 SNHLY, CDR2 FYNNEI. The CDR3 DNA reads TGTGCCAGCAATATAGGACTAGCGGGGGGTCGGTACGATGAGCAGTTCTTC. This codes for CASNIGLAGGRYDEQFF.